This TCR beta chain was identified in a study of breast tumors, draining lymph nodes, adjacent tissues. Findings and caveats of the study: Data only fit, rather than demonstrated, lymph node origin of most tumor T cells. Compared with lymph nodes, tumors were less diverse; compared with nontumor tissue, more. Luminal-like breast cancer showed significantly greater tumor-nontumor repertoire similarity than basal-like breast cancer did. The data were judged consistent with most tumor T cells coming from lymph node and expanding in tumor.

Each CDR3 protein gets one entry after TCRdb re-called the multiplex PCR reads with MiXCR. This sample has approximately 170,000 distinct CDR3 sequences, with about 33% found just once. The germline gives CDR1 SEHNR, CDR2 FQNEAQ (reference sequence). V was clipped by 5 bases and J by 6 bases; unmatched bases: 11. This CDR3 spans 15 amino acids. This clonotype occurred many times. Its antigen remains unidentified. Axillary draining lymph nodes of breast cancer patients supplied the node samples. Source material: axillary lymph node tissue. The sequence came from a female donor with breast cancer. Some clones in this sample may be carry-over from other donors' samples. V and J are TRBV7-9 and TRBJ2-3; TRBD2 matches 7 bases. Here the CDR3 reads CASSPLGREVDTQYF. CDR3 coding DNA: TGTGCCAGCAGCCCTTTGGGACGGGAGGTCGATACGCAGTATTTT.